This is a list of T cell receptor beta chains from one sample in a study of T cell repertoires in cytomegalovirus infection. Antigens for these TCRs are unknown. TCRdb fed the reads into MiXCR, producing one record per CDR3 protein. The profile shows some 920,000 distinct CDR3 sequences, roughly 30% of them singletons. The sample was cultured CD8+ T cells from PBMCs, taken from culture after CMV antigen stimulation. The receptors derive from a human donor in good health (CMV status not recorded). Some clones in this sample may be carry-over from other donors' samples. CDR3s include the opening cysteine and the closing phenylalanine or tryptophan. Fields, in order: J gene, V gene, CDR3 protein.

TRBJ1-1	TRBV2	CANKMDGASTEAFF
TRBJ2-3	TRBV24-1	CATAALGGISDTQYF
TRBJ1-4	TRBV2	CASLYTGFGEKLFF
TRBJ2-1	TRBV4-1	CASSPDGVNEQFF
TRBJ2-7	TRBV14	CASRRDQSYEQYF
TRBJ1-2	TRBV7-2	CASSLAARGDYGYTF
TRBJ2-1	TRBV6-6	CASSYSPRQRSYNEQFF
TRBJ2-1	TRBV7-2	CASSRVSYAPLDNEQFF
TRBJ2-5	TRBV7-9	CASSLGTATPGTQYF
TRBJ1-2	TRBV29-1	CSVEAPDTGYGYTF
TRBJ1-1	TRBV27	CASTGGGMNTEAFF
TRBJ1-5	TRBV5-5	CASSLSQGAGQPQHF
TRBJ2-2	TRBV20-1	CSASSSPYQKNTGELFF
TRBJ2-2	TRBV6-2/TRBV6-3	CASENGLTGELFF
TRBJ1-1	TRBV6-1	CASSEAPGMNTEAFF
TRBJ2-5	TRBV7-6	CASRQRETQYF
TRBJ1-6	TRBV7-8	CASSTKTSSPLHF
TRBJ1-2	TRBV25-1	CASSPPGRRYGYTF
TRBJ1-6	TRBV20-1	CSAGGQEVYNSPLHF
TRBJ2-1	TRBV19	CASSIELAGFSYNEQFF
TRBJ2-2	TRBV27	CASNGHQGSTGELFF
TRBJ2-2	TRBV7-6	CASSHDNTGELFF
TRBJ1-5	TRBV7-6	CASSGVGNQPQHF
TRBJ2-5	TRBV28	CASGLNQETQYF
TRBJ1-6	TRBV19	CAGRQGNSPLHF
TRBJ2-7	TRBV7-2	CASSFRQTYEQYF
TRBJ1-2	TRBV7-2	CASSLVVDGYTF
TRBJ2-3	TRBV2	CASSGDRNTQYF
TRBJ2-5	TRBV4-1	CASSEAGWETQYF
TRBJ2-4	TRBV6-5	CASSYSADHSLYF
TRBJ2-7	TRBV2	CASSEWASGGSTYEQYF
TRBJ2-5	TRBV12-3/TRBV12-4	CASSLRGTGALQETQYF
TRBJ2-1	TRBV3-1	CASSQSRHNEQFF
TRBJ2-3	TRBV7-2	CASSPVGEMADTQYF
TRBJ2-7	TRBV7-9	CASSSPGAYEQYF
TRBJ1-4	TRBV27	CASKQGFSNEKLFF
TRBJ2-1	TRBV7-2	CASSPQQGALYNEQFF
TRBJ2-7	TRBV11-2	CASSPIEYEQYF
TRBJ1-1	TRBV6-5	CASRAGAVNTEAFF
TRBJ2-3	TRBV5-1	CASSSGQDNTDTQYF
TRBJ1-1	TRBV2	CASRLTGARAFF
TRBJ2-3	TRBV7-9	CASSLVSQRGENTQYF
TRBJ1-2	TRBV4-1	CASSQSLRDRNYGYTF
TRBJ1-1	TRBV7-6	CASSFRPGTEAFF
TRBJ2-4	TRBV19	CASSPRENIQYF
TRBJ2-7	TRBV5-1	CASGTGTSGYEQYF
TRBJ2-7	TRBV4-1	CASSQANPGGDGEQYF
TRBJ2-4	TRBV7-8	CASSSRLAENIQYF